These 17 T cell receptor beta chains came from one sample sequenced in a study of memory CD4+ T cells and cytomegalovirus serostatus. The sort gate was single viable CD3+CD4+CD8-CD45RO+ cells for memory CD4+ T cells. Clones were sequenced by immunoSEQ multiplex PCR, and TCRdb holds only the in-frame ones, with some missing. This sample has about 75,000 clones; around 82% occur once, and the top ten carry approximately 2.4%. Sequences were obtained from memory CD4+ T cells from blood. These receptor sequences come from an adult in good health and CMV-seropositive.

Only one count was recorded for this clone. This chain links TRBV6-5 with TRBJ1-1; possible D gene TRBD1, 5 bases. Between the trimmed V and J ends, which lost 1 base and 0 bases, there was a span of 12 bases. CDR3 size: 16 residues. CDR1 is MNHEY, CDR2 SVGAGI, per germline. The CDR3 region is CASSYYPGRMNTEAFF. The CDR3 DNA is TGTGCCAGCAGTTACTACCCGGGACGAATGAACACTGAAGCTTTCTTT.

This clone showed up just a few times. The V call is TRBV27, the J call TRBJ1-1; TRBD1 might be the D (5 bases). The CDR3 is 14 residues long. V was trimmed by 5 bases and J by 3 bases, leaving 13 bases between them. Germline values: CDR1 MNHEY, CDR2 SMNVEV (reference sequence). The CDR3 DNA reads TGTGCCAGCAGTCCCCGACCGGGGGACACTGAAGCTTTCTTT. Its translation is CASSPRPGDTEAFF.

The chain links TRBV18 to TRBJ1-5; D gene ambiguous. The CDR3 runs to 15 residues. V lost 2 bases and J lost 5, with 13 bases in between. Germline V gives CDR1 KGHSH, CDR2 LQKENI. The CDR3 DNA is TGTGCCAGCTCACCAGACCCCGCGTACGATCAGCCCCAGCATTTT. Translating it yields CASSPDPAYDQPQHF.

The genes are TRBV2 and TRBJ1-1; possibly TRBD1 for D (5 bases). The germline V gene encodes CDR1 SNHLY and CDR2 FYNNEI. The CDR3 sequence is 12 residues long. V gave up 5 bases and J gave up 4 bases, with 8 bases separating them. Written as DNA, the CDR3 is TGTGCCAGCAGTCGGGACTTCACTGAAGCTTTCTTT. Amino acid sequence: CASSRDFTEAFF.

This sequence joins TRBV18 and TRBJ1-1; D might be TRBD1 (5 bases). Trimming took off 2 bases at V and 4 bases at J, with 14 bases between the two ends. The length of the CDR3 is 15 residues. CDR1 KGHSH and CDR2 LQKENI come from the germline V gene. CDR3: CASSPVGREITEAFF. For the CDR3, the DNA is TGTGCCAGCTCACCAGTGGGCAGGGAGATCACTGAAGCTTTCTTT.

The chain has TRBV18 and TRBJ1-4; the D gene is possibly TRBD1 (6 bases). Germline values: CDR1 KGHSH, CDR2 LQKENI. V lost 3 bases and J lost 3, with 8 bases in between. This CDR3 has 14 residues. The CDR3 loop is CASSPGAANEKLFF. The CDR3 nucleotides read TGTGCCAGCTCACCGGGGGCGGCTAATGAAAAACTGTTTTTT.

The V gene is TRBV29-1, the J gene TRBJ1-2; the D is unclear. V was trimmed by 7 bases and J by 4 bases, leaving 13 bases between them. The germline gives CDR1 SQVTM, CDR2 ANQGSEA. The CDR3 is made up of 12 amino acids. This chain's CDR3 is CSAGGYGYGYTF. Written as DNA, the CDR3 is TGCAGCGCAGGAGGATATGGCTATGGCTACACCTTC. Together with reference TRBV29-1 and TRBJ1-2, the CDR3 gives the full variable domain: SAVISQKPSRDICQRGTSLTIQCQVDSQVTMMFWYRQQPGQSLTLIATANQGSEATYESGFVIDKFPISRPNLTFSTLTVSNMSPEDSSIYLCSAGGYGYGYTFGSGTRLTVV.

CDR3 nucleotide sequence: TGTGCCAGCAGCCCCGGACTAGTGGCAGATACGCAGTATTTT. As protein: CASSPGLVADTQYF. V gene TRBV7-2 combines with J gene TRBJ2-3, with 7 bases that match TRBD2. V trimming: 5 bases; J trimming: 4 bases; junction bases outside the gene matches: 6. This CDR3 is 14 amino acids long. CDR1 and CDR2 from the germline V gene are SGHTA and FQGNSA. The complete variable domain, with remaining parts taken from reference TRBV7-2 and TRBJ2-3, reads GAGVSQSPSNKVTEKGKDVELRCDPISGHTALYWYRQSLGQGLEFLIYFQGNSAPDKSGLPSDRFSAERTGGSVSTLTIQRTQQEDSAVYLCASSPGLVADTQYFGPGTRLTVL.

The V call is TRBV19, the J call TRBJ1-2; D is possibly TRBD1 (5 bases). Germline CDR1 reads LNHDA; CDR2 reads SQIVND (reference sequence). V lost 4 bases to trimming and J lost 4 bases, with 13 bases between them. The CDR3 covers 14 residues. The CDR3 sequence: CASSTPGGFYGYTF. CDR3 bases: TGTGCCAGTAGTACCCCGGGGGGATTCTATGGCTACACCTTC.

V gene TRBV27 combines with J gene TRBJ1-4, with a tentative D call TRBD1 (5 bases). The germline gives CDR1 MNHEY, CDR2 SMNVEV (reference sequence). This CDR3 spans 13 amino acids. The V and J ends lost 5 bases and 1 base respectively, with 5 bases between them. CDR3 in amino acids: CASSGGTNEKLFF. CDR3 DNA: TGTGCCAGCAGTGGGGGAACTAATGAAAAACTGTTTTTT.

The V call is TRBV7-8, the J call TRBJ1-2; tentative D call: TRBD1 (5 bases). V was clipped by 5 bases and J by 3 bases, with 19 bases between them. From germline, CDR1 is SGHVS and CDR2 FQNEAQ. The CDR3 length is 16 residues. CDR3 residues: CASSPRWGPTDYGYTF. The CDR3 DNA is TGTGCCAGCAGCCCACGCTGGGGCCCGACGGACTATGGCTACACCTTC. The full variable domain, its missing parts supplied by reference TRBV7-8 and TRBJ1-2, is GAGVSQSPRYKVAKRGQDVALRCDPISGHVSLFWYQQALGQGPEFLTYFQNEAQLDKSGLPSDRFFAERPEGSVSTLKIQRTQQEDSAVYLCASSPRWGPTDYGYTFGSGTRLTVV.

This clone showed up just a few times. The V gene is TRBV5-6, the J gene TRBJ1-2, with 8 bases matching TRBD1. The V gene's germline CDR1 is SGHDT and CDR2 YYEEEE. J was trimmed by 8 bases and V by 4 bases; bases with no gene match: 10. This CDR3 contains 14 residues. The DNA of the CDR3 is TGTGCCAGCAGCCGGGGACAGGCATTTGGCGGCTACACCTTC. It is translated as CASSRGQAFGGYTF.

The V and J genes are TRBV30 and TRBJ1-1; D is possibly TRBD1 (6 bases). The CDR3 contains 15 residues. V was clipped by 1 base and J by 1 base, with 13 bases between them. From germline, CDR1 is GTSNPN and CDR2 SVGIG (reference sequence). The CDR3 loop is CAWSETGHWNTEAFF. The CDR3 DNA follows: TGTGCCTGGAGTGAAACGGGACACTGGAACACTGAAGCTTTCTTT.

The V gene is TRBV10-2, the J gene TRBJ2-7; D gene unclear. The CDR3 is 13 residues long. CDR1 WSHSY and CDR2 SAAADI come from the germline V gene. Trimming removed 3 bases at V and 3 bases at J, with 9 bases between. CDR3 sequence: CASSEQTYYEQYF. In DNA, the CDR3 is TGCGCCAGCAGTGAACAAACATACTACGAGCAGTACTTC.

V and J are TRBV7-9 and TRBJ1-1; no firm D call. CDR1 and CDR2 (germline): SEHNR, FQNEAQ (reference sequence). Trimming removed 5 bases from V and 0 bases from J, with 19 bases in between. The CDR3 has 17 amino acids. The CDR3: CASSPGAGSGLNTEAFF. The CDR3 nucleotides read TGTGCCAGCAGCCCAGGAGCTGGGTCCGGCTTGAACACTGAAGCTTTCTTT.

Regarding this clone: Other nucleotide sequences in the sample specify the same CDR3. The CDR3 region has the DNA TGTGCCAGCAGAGGCCAGGGAAATCAGCCCCAGCATTTT. This sequence encodes CASRGQGNQPQHF. This rearrangement joins TRBV2 to TRBJ1-5; TRBD1 might be the D (5 bases). The V and J ends lost 6 bases and 4 bases respectively, with 10 bases between them. CDR3 size: 13 residues. CDR1 SNHLY and CDR2 FYNNEI come from the germline V gene.

The chain links TRBV11-3 to TRBJ1-1; D ambiguous. CDR3 length equals 14 residues. The V and J ends lost 4 bases and 11 bases respectively, with 20 bases between them. Germline CDR1 reads SGHNT; CDR2 reads YENEEA. CDR3: CASSSRWVALGAFF. The DNA of the CDR3 is TGTGCCAGCAGCTCTCGGTGGGTGGCCCTCGGGGCTTTCTTT.